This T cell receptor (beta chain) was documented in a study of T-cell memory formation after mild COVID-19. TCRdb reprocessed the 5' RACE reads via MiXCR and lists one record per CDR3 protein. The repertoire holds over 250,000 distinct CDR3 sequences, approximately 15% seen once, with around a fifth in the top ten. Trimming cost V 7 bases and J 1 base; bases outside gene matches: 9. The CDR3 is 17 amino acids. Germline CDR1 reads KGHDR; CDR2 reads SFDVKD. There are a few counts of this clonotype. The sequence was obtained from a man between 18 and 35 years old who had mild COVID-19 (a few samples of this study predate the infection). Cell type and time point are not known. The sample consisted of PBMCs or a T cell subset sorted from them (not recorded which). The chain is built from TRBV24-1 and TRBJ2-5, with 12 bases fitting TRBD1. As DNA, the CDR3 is TGTGCCACCAGCCCAACACCGGGACAGGGGGCCCAAGAGACCCAGTACTTC. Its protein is CATSPTPGQGAQETQYF.